Below, 21 T cell receptor beta chains from the same sample are listed, as sequenced in a study of blood T cell repertoires in COVID-19. The assay was immunoSEQ multiplex PCR, and TCRdb's table has in-frame clones only and misses some. This table has some 96,000 clones, about nine tenths appearing once. The sample was peripheral blood. Receptors were obtained from a man in his sixties with acute or convalescent COVID-19.

The chain recombines TRBV3-1 (or the pseudogene TRBV3-2) with TRBJ1-1; TRBD1 matches at 7 bases. This CDR3 comprises 18 residues. Per the germline V gene, CDR1 is LGHDT and CDR2 is YNNKEL (reference sequence). V was pared by 3 bases and J by 4 bases, with 17 bases of the junction left unmatched. In DNA, the CDR3 is TGTGCCAGCAGCCACGCCGGACAGGCGACGGTGCGACGCACTGAAGCTTTCTTT. Encoded protein: CASSHAGQATVRRTEAFF.

The chain employs TRBV7-2 and TRBJ1-1; the D gene is possibly TRBD1 (5 bases). The germline V gene has CDR1 SGHTA and CDR2 FQGNSA. This CDR3 spans 14 amino acids. V shed 5 bases and J shed 1 base, with 11 bases lying between them. The DNA for the CDR3 is TGTGCCAGCAGCCCAGGTGGGGCGAACACTGAAGCTTTCTTT. This codes for CASSPGGANTEAFF.

The gene calls are TRBV6-6 and TRBJ1-1; D remains unclear. CDR3 length equals 13 residues. Trimming stripped 3 bases from V and 1 base from J, with 6 bases between. Germline V gives CDR1 MNHNY, CDR2 SVGAGI (reference sequence). The CDR3 here is CASSYAENTEAFF. Here the CDR3 DNA reads TGTGCCAGCAGTTATGCAGAGAACACTGAAGCTTTCTTT.

The V call is TRBV27, the J call TRBJ2-2; TRBD1 agrees at 8 bases. CDR1 is MNHEY and CDR2 is SMNVEV in the germline V gene (reference sequence). The CDR3 is made up of 14 amino acids. Losses at the gene ends were 9 bases for V and 5 bases for J; bases not matched to a gene: 8. The CDR3 nucleotides are TGTGCCAGTTCAGGGGGCTTTTGGACCGGGGAGCTGTTTTTT. Its protein product is CASSGGFWTGELFF.

The chain links TRBV10-3 to TRBJ1-3; D possibly corresponds to TRBD1 (6 bases). The CDR3 totals 12 residues. The V gene lost 7 bases and the J gene lost 2 bases, with 6 bases spanning the gap. Germline V gene sequence: CDR1 ENHRY, CDR2 SYGVKD. CDR3 protein: CAITGAGNTIYF. CDR3 coding DNA: TGTGCCATCACAGGGGCTGGAAACACCATATATTTT.

This clone was seen once. The chain links TRBV27 to TRBJ2-5; 12 bases map to TRBD2. The trim removed 3 bases at V and 7 bases at J, leaving 9 bases unmatched. This CDR3 spans 16 amino acids. Germline V gives CDR1 MNHEY, CDR2 SMNVEV (reference sequence). CDR3 sequence reads: CASSLATSGGTGTQYF. CDR3 in DNA: TGTGCCAGCAGTTTGGCTACTAGCGGGGGGACGGGGACCCAGTACTTC.

The gene calls are TRBV3-1 (or the pseudogene TRBV3-2) and TRBJ1-6; D not certain. Germline CDR1 is LGHDT and CDR2 is YNNKEL (reference sequence). Deletions cut 4 bases from V and 7 bases from J, with 14 bases between. The CDR3 length is 15 residues. The CDR3 nucleotides read TGTGCCAGCAGCCCCAGAGGAGGAGAGAATTCACCCCTCCACTTT. Translated, it gives CASSPRGGENSPLHF.

The J gene is TRBJ1-1, the V gene TRBV19; D unclear. Deletions cut 4 bases from V and 0 bases from J, with 12 bases between. This CDR3 comprises 15 residues. Germline CDR1 reads LNHDA; CDR2 reads SQIVND (reference sequence). The CDR3 nucleotides read TGTGCCAGTAGTAGTGTGGGCAGCCTGAACACTGAAGCTTTCTTT. Amino acid sequence: CASSSVGSLNTEAFF.

This clone has a single count. J is TRBJ1-2 and V is TRBV7-2; D perhaps matches TRBD1 (6 bases). Trimming removed 0 bases at V and 5 bases at J, with 19 bases between. The CDR3 runs to 17 residues. The germline gives CDR1 SGHTA, CDR2 FQGNSA. The CDR3 nucleotides are TGTGCCAGCAGCTTAGCCGGGAGGGGGGACCGATCATATGGCTACACCTTC. Residues: CASSLAGRGDRSYGYTF.

The chain has TRBV19 and TRBJ1-1; 9 nucleotides line up with TRBD1. This CDR3 contains 14 residues. Germline assignment: CDR1 LNHDA and CDR2 SQIVND (reference sequence). With 11 bases clipped from V and 3 bases from J, the junction kept 10 bases outside the gene matches. The CDR3 DNA reads TGTGCCGGGTATCCCGGGACAGGGTACACTGAAGCTTTCTTT. It encodes CAGYPGTGYTEAFF.

The count of this clone is one. This rearrangement joins TRBV7-2 to TRBJ1-1; D may be TRBD1 (6 bases). This CDR3 has 14 residues. Trimming stripped 2 bases from V and 1 base from J, with 8 bases between. Germline lookup yields CDR1 SGHTA and CDR2 FQGNSA. The CDR3 spells CASSLTTGNTEAFF. CDR3 nucleotides: TGTGCCAGCAGCTTAACGACAGGGAACACTGAAGCTTTCTTT.

The chain has TRBV3-1 (or the pseudogene TRBV3-2) and TRBJ2-1; 12 bases align to TRBD2. The germline V gene encodes CDR1 LGHDT and CDR2 YNNKEL (reference sequence). Germline trimming cut 1 base from V and 0 bases from J; bases unmatched to any gene: 1. The CDR3 extends over 17 amino acids. CDR3 in DNA: TGTGCCAGCAGCCAAGCGGGACTAGCGGGCTCCTACAATGAGCAGTTCTTC. Translation: CASSQAGLAGSYNEQFF.

The V call is TRBV10-3, the J call TRBJ1-1, with D possibly matching TRBD1 (5 bases). The CDR3 runs to 14 residues. CDR1 and CDR2 (germline): ENHRY, SYGVKD. V was pared by 6 bases and J by 0 bases, with 11 bases between. CDR3 coding DNA: TGTGCCATCAGCCGACAGTTAATGAACACTGAAGCTTTCTTT. Translated: CAISRQLMNTEAFF.

V is TRBV12-5 and J is TRBJ1-2, with 9 bases that match TRBD1. V shed 0 bases, J shed 5 bases, and the junction held 7 bases outside the gene matches. The CDR3 consists of 16 residues. Germline V lookup: CDR1 LGHNT, CDR2 FRNRAP. DNA of the CDR3: TGTGCTAGTGGTTTGGTACTGGGGACAGGGAGTTATGGCTACACCTTC. It specifies CASGLVLGTGSYGYTF.

The CDR3 nucleotides are TGTGCCAGCAGTCCGCCGGGACAGCCCCAGCATTTT. It yields the protein CASSPPGQPQHF. V gene TRBV2 combines with J gene TRBJ1-5; no definite D call. This CDR3 has 12 residues. Trimming shortened V by 5 bases and J by 7 bases, and 9 bases separated the two germline ends. Germline CDR1 and CDR2: SNHLY and FYNNEI.

V usage is TRBV11-3 and J usage is TRBJ1-5; D is possibly TRBD1 (5 bases). The CDR3 spans 20 residues. Trimming shortened V by 2 bases and J by 11 bases, and 34 bases separated the two germline ends. Germline loops: CDR1 SGHNT, CDR2 YENEEA. The CDR3 coding sequence is TGTGCCAGCAGCTTATCCCCCGGGACTAGGGTAGTAAGGGCACTGGCGACCCAGCATTTT. It yields the protein CASSLSPGTRVVRALATQHF. Using reference TRBV11-3 and TRBJ1-5 for the parts outside the CDR3, the full variable domain is EAGVVQSPRYKIIEKKQPVAFWCNPISGHNTLYWYLQNLGQGPELLIRYENEEAVDDSQLPKDRFSAERLKGVDSTLKIQPAELGDSAVYLCASSLSPGTRVVRALATQHFGDGTRLSIL.

The chain employs TRBV5-4 and TRBJ1-1; the match to TRBD1 covers 8 bases. CDR1 and CDR2 (germline): SGHNT, YYREEE (reference sequence). The CDR3 sequence is 13 residues long. V trimming: 0 bases; J trimming: 11 bases; junction bases outside the gene matches: 6. The CDR3 spells CASSLGAGGHAFF. CDR3 DNA sequence: TGTGCCAGCAGCTTGGGGGCAGGGGGCCATGCTTTCTTT.

This clone was detected once. This chain links TRBV4-1 with TRBJ1-1, with 7 bases lining up with TRBD1. Germline V gives CDR1 MGHRA, CDR2 YSYEKL. The CDR3 consists of 15 residues. Germline trimming cut 3 bases from V and 0 bases from J; bases unmatched to any gene: 4. CDR3 nucleotide sequence: TGCGCCAGCAGCCAGGGACAGCTCATGAACACTGAAGCTTTCTTT. Its translation: CASSQGQLMNTEAFF.

This chain links TRBV18 with TRBJ2-7; tentative D call: TRBD1 (6 bases). The CDR3 contains 13 residues. The V gene's germline CDR1 is KGHSH and CDR2 LQKENI. V gave up 2 bases and J gave up 6 bases, with 11 bases separating them. The CDR3 sequence is CASSPTRGSEQYV. CDR3 nucleotide sequence: TGTGCCAGCTCACCAACAAGGGGGAGCGAGCAGTACGTC.

The J gene is TRBJ2-6, the V gene TRBV12-5; TRBD1 matches 8 bases. V dropped 3 bases and J dropped 0; count of bases not matched to a gene: 10. The CDR3 runs 19 residues. Germline CDR1 and CDR2: LGHNT and FRNRAP. The CDR3 DNA follows: TGTGCTAGTGGTTTTCCTGGACAGGGATCTATCTCTGGGGCCAACGTCCTGACTTTC. Encoded protein: CASGFPGQGSISGANVLTF. Using reference TRBV12-5 and TRBJ2-6 for the parts outside the CDR3, the full variable domain is DARVTQTPRHKVTEMGQEVTMRCQPILGHNTVFWYRQTMMQGLELLAYFRNRAPLDDSGMPKDRFSAEMPDATLATLKIQPSEPRDSAVYFCASGFPGQGSISGANVLTFGAGSRLTVL.

The V call is TRBV6-2 or TRBV6-3, the J call TRBJ2-2, with 7 bases lining up with TRBD2. The germline gives CDR1 MNHEY, CDR2 SVGEGT. The CDR3 has 15 residues. The ends lost 5 bases at V and 7 bases at J; junction bases unmatched: 10. The CDR3 loop is CASSHRDYGVGELFF. The DNA for the CDR3 is TGTGCCAGCAGTCACCGGGACTACGGGGTCGGGGAGCTGTTTTTT.